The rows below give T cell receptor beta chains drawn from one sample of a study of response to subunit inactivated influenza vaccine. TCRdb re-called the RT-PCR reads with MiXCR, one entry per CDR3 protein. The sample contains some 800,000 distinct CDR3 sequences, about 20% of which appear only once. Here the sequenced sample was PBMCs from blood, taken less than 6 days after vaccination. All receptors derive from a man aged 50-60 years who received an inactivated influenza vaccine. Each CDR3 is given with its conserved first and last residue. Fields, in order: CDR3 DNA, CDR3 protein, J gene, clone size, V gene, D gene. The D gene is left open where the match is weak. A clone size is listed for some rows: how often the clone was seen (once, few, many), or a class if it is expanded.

DNA: TGCAGTGCAGACCTCGGGGCGGGAGGTTCCTACAATGAGCAGTTCTTC
CDR3: CSADLGAGGSYNEQFF
J: TRBJ2-1
size: NA
V: TRBV20-1
D: TRBD2

DNA: TGCGCCAGCAGCTTGTGGGGCAGGGGTCAAGAGACCCAGTACTTC
CDR3: CASSLWGRGQETQYF
J: TRBJ2-5
size: few
V: TRBV5-1
D: NA

DNA: TGCAGTGCTACCGTGGGGGGCACTGAAGCTTTCTTT
CDR3: CSATVGGTEAFF
J: TRBJ1-1
size: NA
V: TRBV20-1
D: NA

DNA: TGTGCCAGCTCACCTAATAGCGTGGAGACCCAGTACTTC
CDR3: CASSPNSVETQYF
J: TRBJ2-5
size: NA
V: TRBV18
D: NA

DNA: TGTGCCAGCAGGCTTACAAACATGAACACTGAAGCTTTCTTT
CDR3: CASRLTNMNTEAFF
J: TRBJ1-1
size: NA
V: TRBV6-4
D: NA

DNA: TGCGCCAGCAGCCAAGTTACCTCGGGTGAAAAACTGTTTTTT
CDR3: CASSQVTSGEKLFF
J: TRBJ1-4
size: NA
V: TRBV4-3
D: NA

DNA: TGTGCCACCGCCAGCGGTAAACTTTACGAGCAGTACTTC
CDR3: CATASGKLYEQYF
J: TRBJ2-7
size: NA
V: TRBV15
D: NA

DNA: TGTGCCAGCAGCCAAGATCCGGGACACTATTACACAGATACGCAGTATTTT
CDR3: CASSQDPGHYYTDTQYF
J: TRBJ2-3
size: few
V: TRBV14
D: NA

DNA: TGCGCCAGCAGCTCTGGGCGCCCGGGGAATGAGCAGTTCTTC
CDR3: CASSSGRPGNEQFF
J: TRBJ2-1
size: NA
V: TRBV5-1
D: NA

DNA: TGTGCCAGCAGTAAGACAGGGGGCGCGTACGAGCAGTACTTC
CDR3: CASSKTGGAYEQYF
J: TRBJ2-7
size: NA
V: TRBV6-1
D: TRBD1

DNA: TGCGCCAGCACACAGGGACAGGGGGTTACTGAAGCTTTCTTT
CDR3: CASTQGQGVTEAFF
J: TRBJ1-1
size: NA
V: TRBV5-1
D: TRBD1